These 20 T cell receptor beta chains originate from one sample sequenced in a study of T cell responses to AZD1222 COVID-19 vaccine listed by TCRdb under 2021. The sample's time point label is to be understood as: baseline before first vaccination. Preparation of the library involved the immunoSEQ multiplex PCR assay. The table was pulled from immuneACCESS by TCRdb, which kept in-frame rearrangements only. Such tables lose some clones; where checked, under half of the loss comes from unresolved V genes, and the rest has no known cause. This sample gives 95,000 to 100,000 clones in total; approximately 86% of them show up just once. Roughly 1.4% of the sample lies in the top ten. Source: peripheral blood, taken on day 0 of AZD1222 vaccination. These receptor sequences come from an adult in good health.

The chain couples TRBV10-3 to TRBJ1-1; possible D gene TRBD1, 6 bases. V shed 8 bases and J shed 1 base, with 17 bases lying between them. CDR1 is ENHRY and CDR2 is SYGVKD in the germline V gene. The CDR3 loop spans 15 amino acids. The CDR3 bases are TGTGCCATCGCGTTGCTAGGGGGACCGAACACTGAAGCTTTCTTT. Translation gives CAIALLGGPNTEAFF.

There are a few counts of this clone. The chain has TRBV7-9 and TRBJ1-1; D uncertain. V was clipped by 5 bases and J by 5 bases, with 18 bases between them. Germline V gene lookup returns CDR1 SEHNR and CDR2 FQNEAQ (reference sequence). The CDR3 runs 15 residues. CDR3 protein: CASSADGTGWTEAFF. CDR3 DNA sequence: TGTGCCAGCAGCGCAGACGGCACGGGATGGACTGAAGCTTTCTTT.

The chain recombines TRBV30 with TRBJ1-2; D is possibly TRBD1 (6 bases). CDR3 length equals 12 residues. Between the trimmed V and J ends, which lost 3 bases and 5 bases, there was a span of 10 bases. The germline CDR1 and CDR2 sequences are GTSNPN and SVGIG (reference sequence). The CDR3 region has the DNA TGTGCCTGGAGGCAGGGGAGGTATGGCTACACCTTC. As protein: CAWRQGRYGYTF.

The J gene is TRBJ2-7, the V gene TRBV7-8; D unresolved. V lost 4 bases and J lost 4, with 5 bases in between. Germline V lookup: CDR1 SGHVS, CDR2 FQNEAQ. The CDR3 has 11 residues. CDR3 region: CASSSVYEQYF. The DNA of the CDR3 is TGTGCCAGCAGCTCCGTATACGAGCAGTACTTC.

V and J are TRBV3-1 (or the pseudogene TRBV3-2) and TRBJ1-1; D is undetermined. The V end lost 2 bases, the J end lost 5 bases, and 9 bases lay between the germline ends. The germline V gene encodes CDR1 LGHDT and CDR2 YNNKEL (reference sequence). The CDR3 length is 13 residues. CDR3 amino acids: CASSQTARTEAFF. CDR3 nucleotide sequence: TGTGCCAGCAGCCAAACAGCCCGAACTGAAGCTTTCTTT.

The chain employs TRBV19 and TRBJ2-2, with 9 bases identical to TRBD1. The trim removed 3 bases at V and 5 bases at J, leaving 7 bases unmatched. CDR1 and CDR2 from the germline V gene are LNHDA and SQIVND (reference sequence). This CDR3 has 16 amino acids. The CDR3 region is CASSILVTGGTGELFF. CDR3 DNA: TGTGCCAGTAGTATCTTAGTGACAGGGGGAACCGGGGAGCTGTTTTTT.

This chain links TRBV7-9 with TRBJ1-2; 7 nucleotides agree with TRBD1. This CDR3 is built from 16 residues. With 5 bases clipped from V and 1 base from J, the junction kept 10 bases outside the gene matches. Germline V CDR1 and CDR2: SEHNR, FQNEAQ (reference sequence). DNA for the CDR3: TGTGCCAGCAGCCCTGGGACAGAAGTGTTTAACTATGGCTACACCTTC. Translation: CASSPGTEVFNYGYTF.

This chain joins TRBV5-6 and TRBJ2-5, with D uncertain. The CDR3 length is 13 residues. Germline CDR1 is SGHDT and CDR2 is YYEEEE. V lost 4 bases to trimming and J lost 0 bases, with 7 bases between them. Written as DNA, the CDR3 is TGTGCCAGCAGCCTTCCTTACCAAGAGACCCAGTACTTC. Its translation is CASSLPYQETQYF.

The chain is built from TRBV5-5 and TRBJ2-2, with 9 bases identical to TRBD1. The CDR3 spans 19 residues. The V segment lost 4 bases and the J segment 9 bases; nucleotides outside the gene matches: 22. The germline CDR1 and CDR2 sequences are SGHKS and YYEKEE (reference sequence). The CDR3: CASSPAATGGLRSARELFF. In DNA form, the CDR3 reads TGTGCCAGCAGCCCCGCCGCGACAGGGGGTCTCCGAAGTGCGCGGGAGCTGTTTTTT.

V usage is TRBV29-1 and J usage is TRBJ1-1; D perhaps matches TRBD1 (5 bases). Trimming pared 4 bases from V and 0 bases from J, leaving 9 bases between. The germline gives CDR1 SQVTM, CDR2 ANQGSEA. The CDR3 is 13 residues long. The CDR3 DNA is TGCAGCGTTGTTGGCAGGGTGAACACTGAAGCTTTCTTT. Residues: CSVVGRVNTEAFF.

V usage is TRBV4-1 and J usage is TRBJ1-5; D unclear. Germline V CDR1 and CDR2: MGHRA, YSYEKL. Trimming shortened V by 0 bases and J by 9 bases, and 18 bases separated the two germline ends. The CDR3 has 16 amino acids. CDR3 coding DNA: TGCGCCAGCAGCCAAGAAGTCGGGAACAGTCTGCTGCCCCAGCATTTT. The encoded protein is CASSQEVGNSLLPQHF.

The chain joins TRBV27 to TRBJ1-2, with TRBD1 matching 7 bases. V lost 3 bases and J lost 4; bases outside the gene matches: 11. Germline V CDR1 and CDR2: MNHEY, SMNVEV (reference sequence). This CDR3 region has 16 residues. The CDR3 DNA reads TGTGCCAGCAGTTTTATTGCGTCGGGACAGATCTATGGCTACACCTTC. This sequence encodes CASSFIASGQIYGYTF.

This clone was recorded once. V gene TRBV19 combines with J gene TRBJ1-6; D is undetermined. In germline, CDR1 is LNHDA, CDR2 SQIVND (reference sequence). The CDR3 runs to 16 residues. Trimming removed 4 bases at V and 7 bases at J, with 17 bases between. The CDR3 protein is CASSNQQEFLNSPLHF. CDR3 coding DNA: TGTGCCAGTAGTAATCAGCAGGAGTTCTTAAATTCACCCCTCCACTTT.

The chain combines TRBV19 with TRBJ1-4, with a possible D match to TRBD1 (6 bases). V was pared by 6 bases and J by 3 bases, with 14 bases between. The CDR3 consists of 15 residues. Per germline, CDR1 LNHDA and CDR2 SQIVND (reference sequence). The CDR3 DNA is TGTGCCAGTAGACCAGACAGGTCCGCTAATGAAAAACTGTTTTTT. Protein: CASRPDRSANEKLFF.

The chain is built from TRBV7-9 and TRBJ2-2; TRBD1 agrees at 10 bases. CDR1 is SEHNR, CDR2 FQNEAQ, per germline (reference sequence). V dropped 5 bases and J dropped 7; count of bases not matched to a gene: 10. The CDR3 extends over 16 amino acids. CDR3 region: CASSPRVTGGHGELFF. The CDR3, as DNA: TGTGCCAGCAGCCCTCGGGTGACAGGGGGCCACGGGGAGCTGTTTTTT.

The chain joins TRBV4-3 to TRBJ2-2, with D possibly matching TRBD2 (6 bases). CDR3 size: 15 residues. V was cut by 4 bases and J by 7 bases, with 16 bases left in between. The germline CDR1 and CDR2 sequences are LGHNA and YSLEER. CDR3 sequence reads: CASSPNGGSIGELFF. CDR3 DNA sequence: TGCGCCAGCAGCCCTAATGGGGGGTCAATCGGGGAGCTGTTTTTT.

The CDR3 DNA reads TGTGCCAGCAGTCCACCGGGACAGGGGAGTGAAAAACTGTTTTTT. It encodes CASSPPGQGSEKLFF. This sequence joins TRBV25-1 and TRBJ1-4; 10 nucleotides agree with TRBD1. Germline V CDR1 and CDR2: MGHDK, SYGVNS. This CDR3 is built from 15 residues. With 5 bases clipped from V and 7 bases from J, the junction kept 7 bases outside the gene matches.

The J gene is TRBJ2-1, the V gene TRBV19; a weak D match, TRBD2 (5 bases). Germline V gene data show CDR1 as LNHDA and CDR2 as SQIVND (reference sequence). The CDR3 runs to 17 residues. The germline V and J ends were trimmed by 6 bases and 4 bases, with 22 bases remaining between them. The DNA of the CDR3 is TGTGCCAGTAGGTTGAGGGCTCCTCAAACTCCATACAATGAGCAGTTCTTC. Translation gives CASRLRAPQTPYNEQFF. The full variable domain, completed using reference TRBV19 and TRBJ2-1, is DGGITQSPKYLFRKEGQNVTLSCEQNLNHDAMYWYRQDPGQGLRLIYYSQIVNDFQKGDIAEGYSVSREKKESFPLTVTSAQKNPTAFYLCASRLRAPQTPYNEQFFGPGTRLTVL.

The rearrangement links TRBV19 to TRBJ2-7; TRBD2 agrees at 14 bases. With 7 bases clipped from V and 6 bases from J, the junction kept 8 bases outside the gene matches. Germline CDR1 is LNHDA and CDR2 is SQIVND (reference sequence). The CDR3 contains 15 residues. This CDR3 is CASTKGTSGSGEQYF. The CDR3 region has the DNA TGTGCCAGTACCAAGGGGACTAGCGGGAGCGGCGAGCAGTACTTC.

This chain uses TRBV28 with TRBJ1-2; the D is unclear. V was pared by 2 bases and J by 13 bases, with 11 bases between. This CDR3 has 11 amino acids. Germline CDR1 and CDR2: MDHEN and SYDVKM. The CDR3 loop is CASSLAGRITF. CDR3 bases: TGTGCCAGCAGTTTAGCAGGCAGAATCACCTTC.